These T cell receptor beta chains were read from a single sample in a study of PD-L1 blockade in urothelial cancer. Only in-frame clones appear in the TCRdb table, and some are missing; sequencing was by immunoSEQ multiplex PCR. Here the sample spans about 95,000 clones, around 87% being singletons. The source material was PBMCs, sampled around atezolizumab (anti-PD-L1) treatment. Receptors were obtained from a man in his 60s with urothelial cancer. Both conserved end residues are part of each CDR3. The order of the fields is J gene, D gene, clone size, V gene, CDR3 protein, CDR3 DNA. A D gene is named only where the DNA matches it firmly. Size values are once, few and many counts, or a class for expanded clones, and some rows have none.

TRBJ2-3 NA once TRBV9 CASSVAGAGNTDTQYF TGTGCCAGCAGCGTAGCTGGGGCAGGGAACACAGATACGCAGTATTTT
TRBJ2-7 NA NA TRBV10-1 CASSEHFRASYEQYF TGCGCCAGCAGTGAGCATTTCAGGGCCTCCTACGAGCAGTACTTC
TRBJ2-3 NA NA TRBV4-2 CASSQDLDTQYF TGTGCCAGCAGCCAAGATCTGGATACGCAGTATTTT
TRBJ2-7 NA NA TRBV19 CASSLSGLRREQYF TGTGCCAGTAGTCTATCGGGACTCCGGAGGGAGCAGTACTTC
TRBJ2-1 NA NA TRBV11-2 CASSRLRANEQFF TGTGCCAGCAGCCGCCTCAGGGCCAATGAGCAGTTCTTC
TRBJ1-2 NA NA TRBV29-1 CSVDRQGQDYTF TGCAGCGTTGACCGGCAGGGGCAGGACTACACCTTC
TRBJ1-1 NA NA TRBV5-1 CASTPMGGANTEAFF TGCGCCAGCACCCCCATGGGGGGGGCAAACACTGAAGCTTTCTTT
TRBJ2-7 TRBD2 NA TRBV11-2 CASSSPMSGRSYEQYF TGTGCCAGCAGCTCCCCCATGAGCGGGAGAAGCTACGAGCAGTACTTC
TRBJ2-6 NA NA TRBV7-9 CASSLALQDSGANVLTF TGTGCCAGCAGCCTAGCCTTACAAGACTCTGGGGCCAACGTCCTGACTTTC
TRBJ2-7 NA NA TRBV5-6 CASSAGTAGLWKQYF TGTGCCAGCAGCGCGGGGACAGCCGGGTTGTGGAAGCAGTACTTC
TRBJ2-2 TRBD2 NA TRBV18 CASSPASLAYTGELFF TGTGCCAGCTCACCAGCTTCACTAGCGTACACCGGGGAGCTGTTTTTT
TRBJ1-2 NA NA TRBV5-4 CASSLAGVHGYTF TGTGCCAGCAGCTTGGCAGGGGTCCATGGCTACACCTTC
TRBJ1-4 TRBD1 once TRBV9 CASSPTSRDREKDEKLFF TGTGCCAGCAGCCCGACGTCCCGGGACAGGGAGAAAGATGAAAAACTGTTTTTT
TRBJ2-3 NA NA TRBV5-1 CAASRDSTDTQYF TGCGCCGCGTCGAGGGATAGCACAGATACGCAGTATTTT
TRBJ2-4 NA NA TRBV7-9 CASSPAVPGWDIQYF TGTGCCAGCAGCCCGGCGGTGCCAGGGTGGGACATTCAGTACTTC
TRBJ2-5 TRBD2 NA TRBV6-6 CASSPLAGGLETQYF TGTGCCAGCAGCCCACTAGCGGGGGGCCTGGAGACCCAGTACTTC
TRBJ2-1 TRBD1 NA TRBV23-1 CASSQPGGAEQFF TGCGCCAGCAGTCAACCAGGGGGCGCGGAGCAGTTCTTC
TRBJ1-2 NA NA TRBV7-2 CASSFGTRINGYTF TGTGCCAGCAGCTTCGGGACAAGGATAAATGGCTACACCTTC
TRBJ2-3 TRBD2 NA TRBV10-3 CAISVSKAGGHTDTQYF TGTGCCATCAGTGTGAGTAAGGCGGGGGGACACACAGATACGCAGTATTTT
TRBJ2-3 NA NA TRBV4-2 CASSPRQRESGDTQYF TGTGCCAGCAGCCCCCGCCAACGGGAGTCCGGGGATACGCAGTATTTT
TRBJ1-1 NA NA TRBV2 CASSRTPMNTEAFF TGTGCCAGCAGTCGGACACCCATGAACACTGAAGCTTTCTTT
TRBJ2-7 NA NA TRBV28 CASSPYSYEQYF TGTGCCAGCAGTCCCTACTCCTACGAGCAGTACTTC
TRBJ1-5 NA NA TRBV7-8 CASSLARSNQPQHF TGTGCCAGCAGCTTAGCGAGGAGCAATCAGCCCCAGCATTTT
TRBJ2-5 NA NA TRBV27 CASSFGREETQYF TGTGCCAGCAGTTTCGGCAGGGAAGAGACCCAGTACTTC
TRBJ1-4 TRBD1 NA TRBV5-1 CASSLGTGDEKLFF TGCGCCAGCAGCTTGGGGACAGGGGATGAAAAACTGTTTTTT
TRBJ2-7 NA NA TRBV7-6 CASSRAAGGLSYEQYF TGTGCCAGCAGCCGAGCAGCCGGGGGGCTTAGCTACGAGCAGTACTTC
TRBJ1-5 TRBD1 NA TRBV29-1 CSVIQGNQPQHF TGCAGCGTTATACAGGGGAATCAGCCCCAGCATTTT
TRBJ2-3 TRBD2 NA TRBV30 CAWSPLAGFTDTQYF TGTGCCTGGAGTCCCCTAGCGGGTTTCACAGATACGCAGTATTTT
TRBJ1-5 NA NA TRBV28 CASSKGVISNQPQHF TGTGCCAGCAGTAAAGGAGTCATTAGCAATCAGCCCCAGCATTTT
TRBJ2-1 TRBD2 NA TRBV18 CASSPETLAGGPNEQFF TGTGCCAGCTCACCTGAAACACTAGCGGGAGGGCCCAATGAGCAGTTCTTC
TRBJ2-5 NA NA TRBV10-3 CAISEGLALAQETQYF TGTGCCATCAGTGAGGGTCTGGCGCTAGCCCAAGAGACCCAGTACTTC
TRBJ2-5 NA NA TRBV20-1 CSAYTETQYF TGCAGTGCTTACACGGAGACCCAGTACTTC
TRBJ1-1 NA once TRBV27 CASRDTGVLATEAFF TGTGCCAGCAGGGACACGGGAGTCCTAGCCACTGAAGCTTTCTTT
TRBJ1-5 TRBD1 once TRBV19 CASSPRTGSNQPQHF TGTGCCAGTAGTCCACGGACAGGGAGCAATCAGCCCCAGCATTTT
TRBJ2-7 TRBD2 NA TRBV10-3 CATRTSGGSSYEQYF TGTGCCACGCGGACTAGCGGGGGCAGCTCCTACGAGCAGTACTTC
TRBJ2-5 NA NA TRBV5-6 CASSLAGRGVQETQYF TGTGCCAGCAGCTTGGCGGGGCGGGGTGTCCAAGAGACCCAGTACTTC
TRBJ2-1 TRBD2 NA TRBV5-1 CASSFAGGNEQFF TGCGCCAGCAGCTTCGCGGGGGGGAATGAGCAGTTCTTC
TRBJ2-7 NA NA TRBV4-1 CASSQEEDNREQYF TGCGCCAGCAGCCAAGAAGAGGACAATCGCGAGCAGTACTTC
TRBJ2-3 NA NA TRBV5-1 CASSSGLSSTDTQYF TGCGCCAGCAGCTCAGGGCTATCTAGCACAGATACGCAGTATTTT
TRBJ1-2 TRBD1 NA TRBV10-3 CAISESAPGQLNYGYTF TGTGCCATCAGTGAGTCGGCACCGGGACAGCTTAACTATGGCTACACCTTC
TRBJ2-1 NA NA TRBV7-9 CASSLLGRAGNEQFF TGTGCCAGCAGCTTATTAGGCCGGGCGGGGAATGAGCAGTTCTTC
TRBJ2-5 NA NA TRBV5-4 CASSGGLFQETQYF TGTGCCAGCAGCGGTGGGCTCTTCCAAGAGACCCAGTACTTC
TRBJ2-7 TRBD2 NA TRBV7-2 CASSLAGLAGVNEQYF TGTGCCAGCAGCTTAGCCGGACTAGCGGGAGTGAACGAGCAGTACTTC
TRBJ1-2 NA NA TRBV5-8 CASSLFSKDRYGYTF TGTGCCAGCAGCTTGTTCAGTAAAGATCGCTATGGCTACACCTTC
TRBJ2-4 TRBD2 NA TRBV15 CATSRDTSGTLAKNIQYF TGTGCCACCAGCAGAGATACCAGCGGGACTTTAGCCAAAAACATTCAGTACTTC
TRBJ2-7 TRBD2 NA TRBV27 CASSLVAGGYEQYF TGTGCCAGCAGTTTAGTGGCGGGAGGCTACGAGCAGTACTTC
TRBJ2-1 TRBD2 NA TRBV11-1 CASSPPGGGNEQFF TGTGCCAGCAGCCCCCCCGGCGGGGGCAATGAGCAGTTCTTC
TRBJ1-5 TRBD1 NA TRBV5-1 CASSFQGGNQPQHF TGCGCCAGCAGCTTCCAGGGGGGCAATCAGCCCCAGCATTTT
TRBJ2-5 TRBD2 NA TRBV9 CASSFSGGGHPETQYF TGTGCCAGCAGCTTTTCGGGAGGGGGGCACCCAGAGACCCAGTACTTC
TRBJ2-1 TRBD2 NA TRBV9 CASSVVGGGGNNEQFF TGTGCCAGCAGCGTAGTGGGCGGGGGGGGGAACAATGAGCAGTTCTTC
TRBJ2-3 NA NA TRBV4-3 CASSQNDWEADTQYF TGCGCCAGCAGCCAAAACGACTGGGAGGCAGATACGCAGTATTTT
TRBJ2-3 NA NA TRBV7-2 CASSLAPSADTQYF TGTGCCAGCAGCTTAGCCCCTTCCGCAGATACGCAGTATTTT
TRBJ1-5 TRBD1 NA TRBV30 CACGTGGPQPQHF TGTGCCTGCGGGACAGGGGGACCTCAGCCCCAGCATTTT
TRBJ1-4 NA NA TRBV6-5 CASSKDRRTNEKLFF TGTGCCAGCAGCAAAGACAGGCGGACTAATGAAAAACTGTTTTTT